This TCR beta chain was retrieved from a study of blood T cell repertoires in COVID-19. Overall study: Whether acute or convalescent, the COVID-19 samples came from the United States, Italy and Spain. T cells, B-cell-depleted T cells, or PBMCs provided the cDNA or gDNA that served as material.

Sequencing used immunoSEQ multiplex PCR; TCRdb keeps in-frame clones, though not all of them. The table records over 90,000 clones, 75% to 90% of them present only once. CDR3 size: 14 residues. CDR1 is KGHSY, CDR2 FQNENV, per germline. Germline trimming cut 3 bases from V and 6 bases from J; bases unmatched to any gene: 3. Sequencing input: peripheral blood. The TCR comes from a man of 80 years or more with acute or convalescent COVID-19. V is TRBV16 and J is TRBJ1-5; TRBD1 matches at 9 bases. The DNA of the CDR3 is TGTGCCAGCAGCCAGGACAGGGGAGGTCAGCCCCAGCATTTT. Its protein is CASSQDRGGQPQHF.